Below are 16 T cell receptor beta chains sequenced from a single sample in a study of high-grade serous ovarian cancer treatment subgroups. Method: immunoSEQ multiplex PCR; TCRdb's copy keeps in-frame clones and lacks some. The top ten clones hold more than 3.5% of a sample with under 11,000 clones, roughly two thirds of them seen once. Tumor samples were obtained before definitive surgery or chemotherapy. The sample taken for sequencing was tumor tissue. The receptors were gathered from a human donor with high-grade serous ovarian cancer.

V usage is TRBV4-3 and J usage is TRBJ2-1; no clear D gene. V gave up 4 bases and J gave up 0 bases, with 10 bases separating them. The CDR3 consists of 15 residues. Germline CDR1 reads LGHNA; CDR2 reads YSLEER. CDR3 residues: CASSRWVNSYNEQFF. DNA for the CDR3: TGCGCCAGCAGCCGTTGGGTGAACTCCTACAATGAGCAGTTCTTC.

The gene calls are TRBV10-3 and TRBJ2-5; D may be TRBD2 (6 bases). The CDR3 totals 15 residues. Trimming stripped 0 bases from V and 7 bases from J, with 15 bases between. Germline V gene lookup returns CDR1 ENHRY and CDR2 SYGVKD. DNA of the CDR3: TGTGCCATCAGTGAGTCGATTACGGGAGTAGGGACCCAGTACTTC. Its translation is CAISESITGVGTQYF.

The CDR3 sequence is CASSLEGGQGERRAFF. The CDR3 nucleotides are TGTGCCAGCAGCTTAGAGGGGGGACAGGGTGAAAGGCGGGCTTTCTTT. V and J are TRBV11-2 and TRBJ1-1; 9 positions match TRBD1. There are 16 residues in the CDR3. The germline gives CDR1 SGHAT, CDR2 FQNNGV. J lost 11 bases, V lost 0 bases, and 13 bases had no gene match.

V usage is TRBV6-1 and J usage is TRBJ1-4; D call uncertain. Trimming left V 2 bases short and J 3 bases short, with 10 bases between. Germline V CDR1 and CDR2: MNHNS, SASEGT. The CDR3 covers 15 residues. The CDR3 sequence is CASSEFGGSNEKLFF. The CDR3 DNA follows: TGTGCCAGCAGTGAATTCGGAGGGTCTAATGAAAAACTGTTTTTT.

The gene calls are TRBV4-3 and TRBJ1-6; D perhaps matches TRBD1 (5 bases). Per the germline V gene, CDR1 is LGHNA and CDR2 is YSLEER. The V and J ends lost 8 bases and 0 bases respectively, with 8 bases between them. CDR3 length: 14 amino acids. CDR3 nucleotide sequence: TGCGCCAGCGGGCAGGGCTCCTATAATTCACCCCTCCACTTT. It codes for CASGQGSYNSPLHF.

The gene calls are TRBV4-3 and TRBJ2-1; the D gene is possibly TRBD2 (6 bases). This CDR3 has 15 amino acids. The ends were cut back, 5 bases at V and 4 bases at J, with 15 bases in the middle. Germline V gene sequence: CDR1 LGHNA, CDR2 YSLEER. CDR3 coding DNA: TGCGCCAGCAGCGACGTCGGACGGGAGTACAATGAGCAGTTCTTC. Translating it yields CASSDVGREYNEQFF.

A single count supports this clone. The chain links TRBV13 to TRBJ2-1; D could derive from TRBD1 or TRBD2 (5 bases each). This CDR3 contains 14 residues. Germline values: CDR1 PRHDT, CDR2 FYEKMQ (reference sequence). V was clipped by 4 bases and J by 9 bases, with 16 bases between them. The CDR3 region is CASSSPPGPREQFF. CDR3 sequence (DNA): TGTGCCAGCAGCTCCCCTCCGGGACCGCGTGAGCAGTTCTTC. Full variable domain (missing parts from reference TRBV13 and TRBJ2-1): AAGVIQSPRHLIKEKRETATLKCYPIPRHDTVYWYQQGPGQDPQFLISFYEKMQSDKGSIPDRFSAQQFSDYHSELNMSSLELGDSALYFCASSSPPGPREQFFGPGTRLTVL.

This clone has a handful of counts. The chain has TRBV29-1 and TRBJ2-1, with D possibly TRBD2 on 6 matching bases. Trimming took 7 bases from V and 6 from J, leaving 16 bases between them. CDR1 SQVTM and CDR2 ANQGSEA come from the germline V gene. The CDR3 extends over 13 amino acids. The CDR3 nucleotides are TGCAGCGGGGACCGGGACTCTTTCAATGAGCAGTTCTTC. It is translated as CSGDRDSFNEQFF.

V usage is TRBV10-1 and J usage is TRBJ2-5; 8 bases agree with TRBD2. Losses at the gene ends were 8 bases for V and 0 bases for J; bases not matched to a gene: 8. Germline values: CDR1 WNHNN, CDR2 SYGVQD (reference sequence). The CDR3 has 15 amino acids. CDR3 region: CASPWGSGNQETQYF. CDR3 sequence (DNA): TGCGCCAGCCCTTGGGGTAGCGGGAACCAAGAGACCCAGTACTTC.

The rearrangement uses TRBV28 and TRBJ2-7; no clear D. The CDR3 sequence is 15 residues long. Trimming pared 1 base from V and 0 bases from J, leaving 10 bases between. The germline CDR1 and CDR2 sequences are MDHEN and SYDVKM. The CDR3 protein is CASSLSHSISYEQYF. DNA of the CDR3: TGTGCCAGCAGTTTATCGCACTCAATCTCCTACGAGCAGTACTTC.

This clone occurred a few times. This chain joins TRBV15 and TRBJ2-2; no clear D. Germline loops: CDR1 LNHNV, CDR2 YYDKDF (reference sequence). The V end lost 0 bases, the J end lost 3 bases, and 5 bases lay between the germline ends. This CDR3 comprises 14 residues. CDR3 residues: CATSRDGDTGELFF. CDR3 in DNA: TGTGCCACCAGCAGAGATGGCGACACCGGGGAGCTGTTTTTT.

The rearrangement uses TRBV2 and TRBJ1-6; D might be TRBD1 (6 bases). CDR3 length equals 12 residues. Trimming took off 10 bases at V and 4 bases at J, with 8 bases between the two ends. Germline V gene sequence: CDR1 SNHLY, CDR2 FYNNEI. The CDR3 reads CAKGQYNSPLHF. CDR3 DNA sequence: TGTGCCAAAGGACAGTATAATTCACCCCTCCACTTT.

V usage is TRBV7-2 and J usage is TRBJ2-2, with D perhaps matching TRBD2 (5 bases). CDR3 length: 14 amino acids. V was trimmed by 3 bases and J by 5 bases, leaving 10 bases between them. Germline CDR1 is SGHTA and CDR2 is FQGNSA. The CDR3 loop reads CASSFTGRTGELFF. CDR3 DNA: TGTGCCAGCAGCTTTACGGGAAGGACCGGGGAGCTGTTTTTT.

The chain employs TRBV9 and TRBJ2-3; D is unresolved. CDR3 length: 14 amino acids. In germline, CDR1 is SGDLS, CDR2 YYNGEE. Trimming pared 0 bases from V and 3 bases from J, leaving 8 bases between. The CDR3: CASSVVPMTDTQYF. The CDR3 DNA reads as TGTGCCAGCAGCGTAGTCCCCATGACAGATACGCAGTATTTT.

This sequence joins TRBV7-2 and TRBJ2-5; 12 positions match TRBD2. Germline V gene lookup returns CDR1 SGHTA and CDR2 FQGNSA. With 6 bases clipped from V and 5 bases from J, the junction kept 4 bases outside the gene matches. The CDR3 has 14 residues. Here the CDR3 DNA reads TGTGCCAGCAGGCCGACTAGCGGGAGCGAGACCCAGTACTTC. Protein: CASRPTSGSETQYF.

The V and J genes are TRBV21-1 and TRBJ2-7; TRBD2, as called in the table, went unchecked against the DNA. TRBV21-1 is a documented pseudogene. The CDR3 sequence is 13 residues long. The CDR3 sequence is CASSKENQREQYF. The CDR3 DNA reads TGTGCCAGCAGCAAAGAGAACCAGAGGGAGCAGTACTTC.